The clone carrying this TCR beta chain has just a few counts. Its antigen is currently unknown. These data originate in a study of cytomegalovirus exposure and HLA in healthy donors. On the study more broadly: A prior study identified just under 120 million unique TCR beta sequences from about 179 million T cells.

Findings and caveats of the study: The likely explanation for a cluster of highly shared sequence variants was sequencing artifact. As a later analysis revealed, most CMV-associated TCR beta chains appeared HLA-restricted. Later analysis showed TCR association rates varying by HLA locus, highest for DRB1 and lowest for HLA-C.

Germline trimming cut 3 bases from V and 6 bases from J; bases unmatched to any gene: 5. This CDR3 contains 13 residues. CDR1 and CDR2 (germline): SGHRS, YFSETQ. PCR employed 60 Vbeta and 13 Jbeta primers. Generated by immunoSEQ multiplex PCR, the TCRdb table keeps only in-frame clones and is missing some. The sample contains 35,000 to 45,000 clones, roughly 76% of which appear only once. Sequencing was performed on PBMCs. This sequence originates from a woman in her 30s in good health and CMV-seropositive. The genes are TRBV5-1 and TRBJ1-1; 7 bases align to TRBD1. This chain's CDR3 is CASSSNDRAEAFF. CDR3 sequence (DNA): TGCGCCAGCAGCTCAAATGACAGGGCTGAAGCTTTCTTT. The complete variable domain, with remaining parts taken from reference TRBV5-1 and TRBJ1-1, reads KAGVTQTPRYLIKTRGQQVTLSCSPISGHRSVSWYQQTPGQGLQFLFEYFSETQRNKGNFPGRFSGRQFSNSRSEMNVSTLELGDSALYLCASSSNDRAEAFFGQGTRLTVV.